This T cell receptor beta chain stems from a study of cytomegalovirus exposure and HLA in healthy donors. About the study: Clustering assigned about four fifths of the approximately 370 genotyped donors to the Caucasian-associated ancestry cluster.

PCR employed 60 Vbeta and 13 Jbeta primers. As handled by the study authors: In a later analysis, around 12 million of some 80 million unique beta chains occurred in at least two donors. Method: immunoSEQ multiplex PCR; TCRdb's copy keeps in-frame clones and lacks some. The V and J calls and clone size are taken from that table; D and trimming were inferred from the DNA. The sample carries about 98,000 clones, about four fifths recorded once. Concerning this clone itself: Its antigen is still unknown.

The CDR3 has 14 amino acids. Germline CDR1 reads MGHRA; CDR2 reads YSYEKL. V was cut by 2 bases and J by 3 bases, with 10 bases left in between. Study conclusions and caveats: Among TCR beta chains, those listed as cytomegalovirus-associated numbered around 180.

The source material was PBMCs. This receptor was identified in a female donor in good health and CMV-seropositive. V gene TRBV4-1 combines with J gene TRBJ1-1, with D perhaps TRBD1 (5 bases). The CDR3 is CASSQTGQYTEAFF. The CDR3 nucleotides read TGCGCCAGCAGCCAAACAGGACAATACACTGAAGCTTTCTTT.